The next 4 T cell receptor beta chains were all read from a single sample in a study of radiation and T cells in renal cell carcinoma. Repertoires were generated with immunoSEQ multiplex PCR, while TCRdb's copy carries only in-frame clones and drops some. The sample includes roughly 100,000 clones, roughly 90% of them seen just once. The time point denotes: baseline pretreatment blood. Treatment defined: 15 Gy SBRT to primary tumor, nephrectomy 4 weeks later. The material was blood, obtained from a patient whose treatment included radiotherapy and nephrectomy. The receptors come from a man aged 50 to 60 with renal cell carcinoma.

The chain recombines TRBV7-9 with TRBJ2-7; D remains ambiguous. The CDR3 has 12 residues. V shed 3 bases and J shed 1 base, with 4 bases lying between them. Germline CDR1 SEHNR, CDR2 FQNEAQ (reference sequence). The CDR3: CASSLESYEQYF. The CDR3 nucleotides are TGTGCCAGCAGCTTGGAATCCTACGAGCAGTACTTC.

This clone is a singleton in its sample. The chain uses TRBV11-2 and TRBJ2-7; D may be TRBD1 (6 bases). The germline V gene has CDR1 SGHAT and CDR2 FQNNGV. Trimming left V 5 bases short and J 2 bases short, with 16 bases between. This CDR3 is built from 15 residues. CDR3 sequence (DNA): TGTGCCAGCAGCGCCCCAAGAACAGGGACCTACGAGCAGTACTTC. Translation: CASSAPRTGTYEQYF.

Remarks on this clone: One junction end disagrees with the germline gene, perhaps due to a read error. The chain recombines TRBV29-1 with TRBJ2-4; 11 positions agree with TRBD1. Germline CDR1 reads SQVTM; CDR2 reads ANQGSEA. The CDR3 is 11 residues long. CDR3 in DNA: TGCAGCGTGGGGGACAGGGGGGCCCTTTCCTTC. Its translation: CSVGDRGALSF.

The chain is built from TRBV30 and TRBJ2-2, with 7 bases identical to TRBD1. The V segment lost 5 bases and the J segment 3 bases; nucleotides outside the gene matches: 9. This CDR3 region has 15 residues. CDR1 and CDR2 (germline): GTSNPN, SVGIG (reference sequence). The CDR3 coding sequence is TGTGCCTGGTCCGGGACAGCCATGTACACCGGGGAGCTGTTTTTT. Its translation: CAWSGTAMYTGELFF.